Detailed here is one T cell receptor beta chain. The record originates from a study of blood T cell repertoires in COVID-19. Study as a whole: The study drew acute and convalescent COVID-19 samples from the United States, Italy and Spain. T cells, B-cell-depleted T cells, or PBMCs supplied cDNA or gDNA.

Sequencing used immunoSEQ multiplex PCR; TCRdb keeps in-frame clones, though not all of them. The data contain about 320,000 clones, roughly nine tenths of them singletons. This CDR3 is 16 amino acids long. Trimming took 3 bases from V and 2 from J; bases not matched to a gene: 4. Per germline, CDR1 LNHDA and CDR2 SQIVND (reference sequence). J is TRBJ2-3 and V is TRBV19; 11 nucleotides match TRBD2. This sequence originates from a man aged 18 to 30 who had recovered from COVID-19. Sequencing was done on a sample of peripheral blood. This CDR3 is CASSIGTSGYTDTQYF. DNA of the CDR3: TGTGCCAGTAGTATCGGGACTAGCGGATACACAGATACGCAGTATTTT. The variable domain in full, with the rest retrieved from reference TRBV19 and TRBJ2-3, is DGGITQSPKYLFRKEGQNVTLSCEQNLNHDAMYWYRQDPGQGLRLIYYSQIVNDFQKGDIAEGYSVSREKKESFPLTVTSAQKNPTAFYLCASSIGTSGYTDTQYFGPGTRLTVL.